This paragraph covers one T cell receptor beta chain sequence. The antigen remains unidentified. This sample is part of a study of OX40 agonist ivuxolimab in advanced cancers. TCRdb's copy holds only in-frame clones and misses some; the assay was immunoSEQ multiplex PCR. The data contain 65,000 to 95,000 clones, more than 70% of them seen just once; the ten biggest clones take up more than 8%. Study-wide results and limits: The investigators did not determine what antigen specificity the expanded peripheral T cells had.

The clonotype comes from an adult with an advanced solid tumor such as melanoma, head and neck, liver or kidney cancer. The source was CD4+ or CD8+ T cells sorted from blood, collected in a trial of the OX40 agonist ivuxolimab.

DNA of the CDR3: TGTGCCAGCAGCCGTGTCCAAAACGAGCAGTACTTC. Translating gives CASSRVQNEQYF. The chain carries TRBV7-2 and TRBJ2-7; no reliable D call. Trimming left V 5 bases short and J 5 bases short, with 10 bases between. CDR1 is SGHTA, CDR2 FQGNSA, per germline. This CDR3 contains 12 residues.